These T cell receptor beta chains were read from a single sample in a study of Ad26.COV2.S vaccination and SARS-CoV-2 variants. Profiled with immunoSEQ multiplex PCR; TCRdb holds only in-frame clones, not every one. This table has about 320,000 clones, just under 85% appearing once. The sample here was peripheral blood, taken in a trial of Ad26.COV2.S vaccine versus placebo. These receptors all stem from a person between 18 and 59 years old who received the Ad26.COV2.S COVID-19 vaccine or a placebo. Both conserved end residues are trimmed from each CDR3. Each record gives: V gene, D gene, CDR3 protein. D genes are given only for firm matches.

V: TRBV6-5; D: TRBD1; CDR3: ASRSRDRGIYEQY
V: TRBV4-1; D: NA; CDR3: ASSQGTQVSTDTQY
V: TRBV19; D: TRBD2; CDR3: ASSDPGLAVGELF
V: TRBV3-1/TRBV3-2; D: TRBD1; CDR3: ASSPPGTGGPHRPPFSGANVLT
V: TRBV28; D: TRBD1; CDR3: ASSFIRDRGGSNQPQH
V: TRBV5-1; D: NA; CDR3: ASSPGLGNGYEQY
V: TRBV5-4; D: NA; CDR3: ASSLKTASYEQY
V: TRBV2; D: NA; CDR3: ASSERSYNSPLH
V: TRBV5-8; D: NA; CDR3: ASSFAGSGANVLT
V: TRBV4-2; D: NA; CDR3: ASSQALRAAQAF
V: TRBV9; D: NA; CDR3: ASSAGAGRYEQY
V: TRBV4-1; D: TRBD1; CDR3: ASSQGQGGTYEQY
V: TRBV29-1; D: NA; CDR3: SVGQAQETQY
V: TRBV9; D: NA; CDR3: ASSVAVFSSGANVLT
V: TRBV6-5; D: NA; CDR3: AVGRGNTEAF
V: TRBV7-2; D: TRBD1; CDR3: ASSLALRGQGSTDTQY
V: TRBV10-3; D: TRBD1; CDR3: AISEGTGGISIWSYEQY
V: TRBV12-3/TRBV12-4; D: NA; CDR3: ASSLNGETQY
V: TRBV5-1; D: NA; CDR3: ASSLGTKRVDTQY
V: TRBV12-3/TRBV12-4; D: NA; CDR3: ASSFRGSYEQY
V: TRBV7-9; D: NA; CDR3: ASSLSAHNYGYT
V: TRBV2; D: TRBD1; CDR3: ASSSTGSGTEAF
V: TRBV10-2; D: NA; CDR3: ASSLTYSNQPQH
V: TRBV21-1; D: NA; CDR3: AIGQEIAKNIQY
V: TRBV15; D: NA; CDR3: ATSRQGATEKLF
V: TRBV28; D: NA; CDR3: ASSFRFRGNTIY
V: TRBV9; D: TRBD1; CDR3: ASSSIARGRETQY
V: TRBV7-2; D: NA; CDR3: ASSLVGSKNIQY
V: TRBV18; D: TRBD1; CDR3: ASSPVEAGTAYGYT